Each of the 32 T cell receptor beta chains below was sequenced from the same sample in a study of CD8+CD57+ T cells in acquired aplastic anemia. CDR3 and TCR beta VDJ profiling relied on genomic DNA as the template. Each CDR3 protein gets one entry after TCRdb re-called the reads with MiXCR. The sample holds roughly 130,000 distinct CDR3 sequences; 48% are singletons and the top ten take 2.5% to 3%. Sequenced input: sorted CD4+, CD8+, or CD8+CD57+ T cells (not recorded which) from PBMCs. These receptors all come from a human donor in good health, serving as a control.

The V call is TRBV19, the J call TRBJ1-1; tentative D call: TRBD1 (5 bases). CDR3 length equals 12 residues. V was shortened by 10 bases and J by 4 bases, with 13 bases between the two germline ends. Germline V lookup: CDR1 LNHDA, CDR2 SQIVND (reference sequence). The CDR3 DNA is TGTGCCACCTCATGGGGGGTCACTGAAGCTTTCTTT. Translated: CATSWGVTEAFF.

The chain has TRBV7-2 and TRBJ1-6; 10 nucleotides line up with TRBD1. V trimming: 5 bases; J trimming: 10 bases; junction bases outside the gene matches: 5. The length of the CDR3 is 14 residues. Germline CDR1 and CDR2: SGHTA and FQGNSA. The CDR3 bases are TGTGCCAGCAGCCAAGACAGGGGGCTATCACCCCTCCACTTT. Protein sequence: CASSQDRGLSPLHF.

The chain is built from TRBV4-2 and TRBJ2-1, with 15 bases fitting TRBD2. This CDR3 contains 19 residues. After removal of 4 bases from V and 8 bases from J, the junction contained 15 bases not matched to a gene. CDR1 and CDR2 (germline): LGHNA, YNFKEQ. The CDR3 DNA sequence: TGTGCCAGCAGCCCAGGCGGAGGACTAGCGGGGGGGCAGGGCTATGAGCAGTTCTTC. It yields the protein CASSPGGGLAGGQGYEQFF.

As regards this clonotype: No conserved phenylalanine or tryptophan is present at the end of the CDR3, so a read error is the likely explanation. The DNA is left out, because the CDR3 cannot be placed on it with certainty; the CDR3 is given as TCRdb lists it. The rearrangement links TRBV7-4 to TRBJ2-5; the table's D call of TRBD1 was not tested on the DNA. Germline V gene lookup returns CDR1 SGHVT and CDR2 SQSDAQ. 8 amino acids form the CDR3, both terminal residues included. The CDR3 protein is CASSRPRT.

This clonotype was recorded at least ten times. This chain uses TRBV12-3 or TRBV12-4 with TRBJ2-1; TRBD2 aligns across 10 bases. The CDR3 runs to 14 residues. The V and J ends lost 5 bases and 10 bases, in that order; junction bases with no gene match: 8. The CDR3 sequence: CASSDSGGALEQFF. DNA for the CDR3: TGTGCCAGCAGTGACAGCGGGGGGGCTTTGGAGCAGTTCTTC.

CDR3 sequence (DNA): TGTGCCAGCAGTGAAGCCGGGACAGGGCCTGGCTACACCTTC. Its protein is CASSEAGTGPGYTF. The chain has TRBV6-1 and TRBJ1-2; 9 bases fit TRBD1. This CDR3 region has 14 residues. The V and J ends lost 0 bases and 7 bases, in that order; junction bases with no gene match: 3. The germline V gene encodes CDR1 MNHNS and CDR2 SASEGT.

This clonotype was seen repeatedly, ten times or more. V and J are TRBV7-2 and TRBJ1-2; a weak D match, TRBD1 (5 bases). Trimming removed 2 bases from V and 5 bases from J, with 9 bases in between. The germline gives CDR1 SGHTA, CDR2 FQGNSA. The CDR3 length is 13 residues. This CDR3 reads CASSLLGGYGYTF. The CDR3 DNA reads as TGTGCCAGCAGCTTACTGGGGGGATATGGCTACACCTTC.

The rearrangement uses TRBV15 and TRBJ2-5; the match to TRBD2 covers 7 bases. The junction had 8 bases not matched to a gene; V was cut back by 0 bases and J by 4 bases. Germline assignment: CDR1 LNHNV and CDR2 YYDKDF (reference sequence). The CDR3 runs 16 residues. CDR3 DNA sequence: TGTGCCACCAGCAGAGATCGGGGCGGGAGTTCAGAGACCCAGTACTTC. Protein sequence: CATSRDRGGSSETQYF.

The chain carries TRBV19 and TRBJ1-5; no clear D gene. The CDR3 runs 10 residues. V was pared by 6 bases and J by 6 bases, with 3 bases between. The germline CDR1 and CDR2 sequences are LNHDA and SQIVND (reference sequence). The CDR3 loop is CASSFQPQHF. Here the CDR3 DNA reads TGTGCCAGTAGCTTTCAGCCCCAGCATTTT.

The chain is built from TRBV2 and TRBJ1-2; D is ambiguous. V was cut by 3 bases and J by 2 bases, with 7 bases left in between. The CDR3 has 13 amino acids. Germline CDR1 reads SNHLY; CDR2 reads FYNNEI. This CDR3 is CASSDLENYGYTF. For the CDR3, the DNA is TGTGCCAGCAGTGATCTGGAAAACTATGGCTACACCTTC.

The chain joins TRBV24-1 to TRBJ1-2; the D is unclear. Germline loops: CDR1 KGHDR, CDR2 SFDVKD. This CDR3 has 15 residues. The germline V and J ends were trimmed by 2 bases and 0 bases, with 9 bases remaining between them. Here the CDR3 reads CATSDSGSPNYGYTF. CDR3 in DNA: TGTGCCACCAGTGATTCCGGATCCCCTAACTATGGCTACACCTTC.

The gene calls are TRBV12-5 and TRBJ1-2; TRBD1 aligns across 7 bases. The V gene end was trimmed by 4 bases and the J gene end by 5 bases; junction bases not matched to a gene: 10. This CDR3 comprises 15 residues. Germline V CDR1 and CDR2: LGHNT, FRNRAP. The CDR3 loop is CASGSTTGQRYGYTF. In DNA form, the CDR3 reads TGTGCTAGTGGTTCCACCACGGGACAGCGTTATGGCTACACCTTC.

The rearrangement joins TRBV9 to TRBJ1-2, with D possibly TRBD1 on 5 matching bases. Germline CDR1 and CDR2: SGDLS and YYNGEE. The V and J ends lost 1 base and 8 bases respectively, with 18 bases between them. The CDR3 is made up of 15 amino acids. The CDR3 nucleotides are TGTGCCAGCAGCGTACCCATGGGAGGGGTGGAGGGCTACACCTTC. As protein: CASSVPMGGVEGYTF.

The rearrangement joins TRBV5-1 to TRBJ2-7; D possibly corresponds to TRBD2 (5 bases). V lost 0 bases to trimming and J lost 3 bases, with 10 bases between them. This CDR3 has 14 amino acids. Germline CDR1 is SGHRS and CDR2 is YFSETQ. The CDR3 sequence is CASSLVGNYYEQYF. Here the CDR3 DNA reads TGCGCCAGCAGCTTGGTCGGGAACTACTACGAGCAGTACTTC. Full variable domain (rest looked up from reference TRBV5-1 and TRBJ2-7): KAGVTQTPRYLIKTRGQQVTLSCSPISGHRSVSWYQQTPGQGLQFLFEYFSETQRNKGNFPGRFSGRQFSNSRSEMNVSTLELGDSALYLCASSLVGNYYEQYFGPGTRLTVT.

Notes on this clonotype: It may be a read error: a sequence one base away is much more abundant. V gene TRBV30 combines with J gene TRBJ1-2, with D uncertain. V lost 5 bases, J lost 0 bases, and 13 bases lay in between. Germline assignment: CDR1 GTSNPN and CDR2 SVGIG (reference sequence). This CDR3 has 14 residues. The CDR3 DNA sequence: TGTGCCTGGGGTTTCGGCGCATCTAACTATGGCTACACCTTC. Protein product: CAWGFGASNYGYTF.

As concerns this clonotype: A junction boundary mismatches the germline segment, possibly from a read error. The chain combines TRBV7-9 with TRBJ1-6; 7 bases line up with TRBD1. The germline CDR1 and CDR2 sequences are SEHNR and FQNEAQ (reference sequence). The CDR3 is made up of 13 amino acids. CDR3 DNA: TGCGCCAGCAGCTTCGACAGGGATTCACCCCTCCACTTT. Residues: CASSFDRDSPLHF. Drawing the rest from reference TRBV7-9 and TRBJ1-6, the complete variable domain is DTGVSQNPRHKITKRGQNVTFRCDPISEHNRLYWYRQTLGQGPEFLTYFQNEAQLEKSRLLSDRFSAERPKGSFSTLEIQRTEQGDSAMYLCASSFDRDSPLHFGNGTRLTVT.

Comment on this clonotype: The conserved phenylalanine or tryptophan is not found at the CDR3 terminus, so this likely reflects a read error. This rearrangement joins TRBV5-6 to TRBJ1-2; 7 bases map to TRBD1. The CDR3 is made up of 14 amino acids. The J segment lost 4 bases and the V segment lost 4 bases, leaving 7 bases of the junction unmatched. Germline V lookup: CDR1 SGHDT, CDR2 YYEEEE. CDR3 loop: CASSEARDSYGYTS. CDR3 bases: TGTGCCAGCAGCGAAGCGCGGGACAGCTATGGCTACACCTCC.

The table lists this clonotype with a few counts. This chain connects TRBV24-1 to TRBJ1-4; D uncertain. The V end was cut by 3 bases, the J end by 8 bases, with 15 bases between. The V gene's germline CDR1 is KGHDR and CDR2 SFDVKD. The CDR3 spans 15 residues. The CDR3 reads CATSDPRSRREKLFF. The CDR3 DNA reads TGTGCCACCAGTGATCCCAGGTCGAGGCGGGAAAAACTGTTTTTT.

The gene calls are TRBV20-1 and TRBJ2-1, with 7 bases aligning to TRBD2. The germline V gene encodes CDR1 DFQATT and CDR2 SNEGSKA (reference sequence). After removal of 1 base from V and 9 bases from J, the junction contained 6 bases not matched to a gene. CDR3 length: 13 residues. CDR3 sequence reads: CSARVGLGIEQFF. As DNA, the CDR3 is TGCAGTGCTAGAGTAGGACTAGGAATTGAGCAGTTCTTC.

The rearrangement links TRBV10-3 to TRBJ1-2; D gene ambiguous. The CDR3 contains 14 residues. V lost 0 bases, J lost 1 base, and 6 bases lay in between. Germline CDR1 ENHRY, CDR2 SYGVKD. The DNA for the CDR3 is TGTGCCATCAGTGAGTCGAACTTTAACTATGGCTACACCTTC. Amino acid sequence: CAISESNFNYGYTF.

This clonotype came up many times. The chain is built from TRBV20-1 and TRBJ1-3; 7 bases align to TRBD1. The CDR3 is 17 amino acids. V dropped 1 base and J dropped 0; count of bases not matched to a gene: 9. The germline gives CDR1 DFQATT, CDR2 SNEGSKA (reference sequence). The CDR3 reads CSARGMTGYSSGNTIYF. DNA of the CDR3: TGCAGTGCTAGAGGAATGACAGGGTATAGCTCTGGAAACACCATATATTTT.

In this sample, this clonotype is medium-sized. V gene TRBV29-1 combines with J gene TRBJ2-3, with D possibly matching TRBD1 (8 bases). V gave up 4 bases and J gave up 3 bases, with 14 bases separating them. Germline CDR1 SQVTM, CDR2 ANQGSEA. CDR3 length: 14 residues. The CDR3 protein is CSVGGQGGTDTQYF. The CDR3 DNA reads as TGCAGCGTTGGTGGACAGGGAGGGACAGATACGCAGTATTTT.

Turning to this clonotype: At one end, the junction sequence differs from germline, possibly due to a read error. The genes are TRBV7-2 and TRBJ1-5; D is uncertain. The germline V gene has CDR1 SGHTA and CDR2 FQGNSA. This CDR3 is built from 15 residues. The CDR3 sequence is CASSLFSGRNQPQHF. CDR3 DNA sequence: TGCGCCAGCAGCTTATTTTCCGGTCGCAATCAGCCCCAGCATTTT.

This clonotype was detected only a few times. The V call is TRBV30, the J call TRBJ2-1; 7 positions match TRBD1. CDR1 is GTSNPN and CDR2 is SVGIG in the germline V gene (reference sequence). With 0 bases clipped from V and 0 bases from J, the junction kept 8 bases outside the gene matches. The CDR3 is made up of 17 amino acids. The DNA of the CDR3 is TGTGCCTGGAGTGTTCCACCGGGACAGATCTCCTACAATGAGCAGTTCTTC. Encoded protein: CAWSVPPGQISYNEQFF.

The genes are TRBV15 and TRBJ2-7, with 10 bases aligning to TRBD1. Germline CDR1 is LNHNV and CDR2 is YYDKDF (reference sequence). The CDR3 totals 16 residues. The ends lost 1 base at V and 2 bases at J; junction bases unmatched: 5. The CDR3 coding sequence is TGTGCCACCAGCAGAGCCGGGACAGGGGTCCCCTACGAGCAGTACTTC. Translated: CATSRAGTGVPYEQYF. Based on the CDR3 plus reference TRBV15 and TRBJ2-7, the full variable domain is DAMVIQNPRYQVTQFGKPVTLSCSQTLNHNVMYWYQQKSSQAPKLLFHYYDKDFNNEADTPDNFQSRRPNTSFCFLDIRSPGLGDTAMYLCATSRAGTGVPYEQYFGPGTRLTVT.

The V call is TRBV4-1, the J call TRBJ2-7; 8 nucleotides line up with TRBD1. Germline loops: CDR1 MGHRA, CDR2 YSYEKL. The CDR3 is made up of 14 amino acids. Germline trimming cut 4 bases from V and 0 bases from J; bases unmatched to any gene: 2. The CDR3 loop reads CASSRGQGSYEQYF. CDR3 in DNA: TGCGCCAGCAGCCGCGGACAGGGCTCCTACGAGCAGTACTTC.

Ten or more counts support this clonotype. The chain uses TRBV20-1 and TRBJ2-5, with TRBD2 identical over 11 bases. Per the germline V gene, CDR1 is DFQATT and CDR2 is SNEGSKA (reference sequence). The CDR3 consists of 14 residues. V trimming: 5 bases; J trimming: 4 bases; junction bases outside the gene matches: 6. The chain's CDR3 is CSAVAGGQLETQYF. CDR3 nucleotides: TGCAGTGCTGTAGCGGGGGGGCAGCTAGAGACCCAGTACTTC.

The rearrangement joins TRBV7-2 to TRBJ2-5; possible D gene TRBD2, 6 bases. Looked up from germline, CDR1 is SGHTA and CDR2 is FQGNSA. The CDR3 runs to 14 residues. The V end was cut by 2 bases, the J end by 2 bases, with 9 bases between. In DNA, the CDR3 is TGTGCCAGCAGCTTATTCAGCGGGCAAGAGACCCAGTACTTC. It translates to CASSLFSGQETQYF. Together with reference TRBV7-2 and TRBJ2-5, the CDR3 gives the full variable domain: GAGVSQSPSNKVTEKGKDVELRCDPISGHTALYWYRQSLGQGLEFLIYFQGNSAPDKSGLPSDRFSAERTGGSVSTLTIQRTQQEDSAVYLCASSLFSGQETQYFGPGTRLLVL.

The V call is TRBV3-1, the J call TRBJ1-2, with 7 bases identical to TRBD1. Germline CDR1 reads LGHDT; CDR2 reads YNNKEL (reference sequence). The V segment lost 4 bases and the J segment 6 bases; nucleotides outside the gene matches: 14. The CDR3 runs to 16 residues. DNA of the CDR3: TGTGCCAGCAGCCCTGCCCCTATTAGGGGGCAGGATGGCTACACCTTC. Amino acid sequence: CASSPAPIRGQDGYTF.

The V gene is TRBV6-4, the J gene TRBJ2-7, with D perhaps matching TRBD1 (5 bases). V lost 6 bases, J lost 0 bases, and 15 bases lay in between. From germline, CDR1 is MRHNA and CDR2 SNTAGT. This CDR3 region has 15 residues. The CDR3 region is CASSLRLGDSYEQYF. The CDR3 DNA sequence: TGTGCCAGCAGCCTTAGGTTAGGGGACTCCTACGAGCAGTACTTC.

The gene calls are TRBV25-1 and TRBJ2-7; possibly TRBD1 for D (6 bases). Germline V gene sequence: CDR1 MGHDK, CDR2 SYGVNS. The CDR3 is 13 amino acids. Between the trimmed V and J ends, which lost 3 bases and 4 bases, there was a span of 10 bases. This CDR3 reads CASSDNRAYEQYF. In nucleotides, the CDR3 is TGTGCCAGCAGTGACAACAGGGCTTACGAGCAGTACTTC.

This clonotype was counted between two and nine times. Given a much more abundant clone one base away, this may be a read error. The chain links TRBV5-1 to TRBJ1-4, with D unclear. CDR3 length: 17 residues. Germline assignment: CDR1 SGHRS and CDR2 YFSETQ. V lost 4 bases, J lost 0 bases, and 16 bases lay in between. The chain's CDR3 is CASSIHSTDATNEKLFF. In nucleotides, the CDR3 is TGCGCCAGCAGCATACACTCGACGGATGCAACTAATGAAAAACTGTTTTTT. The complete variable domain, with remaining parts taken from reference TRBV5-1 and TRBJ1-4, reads KAGVTQTPRYLIKTRGQQVTLSCSPISGHRSVSWYQQTPGQGLQFLFEYFSETQRNKGNFPGRFSGRQFSNSRSEMNVSTLELGDSALYLCASSIHSTDATNEKLFFGSGTQLSVL.